Following are 3 T cell receptor beta chains from one sample sequenced in a study of beta chain features in type 1 diabetes. Every bit of the isolated RNA underwent reverse transcription, so sequencing read expressed TCRB transcripts. Repertoires were generated with immunoSEQ multiplex PCR, while TCRdb's copy carries only in-frame clones and drops some. The sample holds 250,000 or so clones, 55% to 70% seen once. Sequenced input: naive CD4+ T cells from blood. The receptor source for this set is a man aged 30 to 39 in good health.

The CDR3 coding sequence is TGTGCCAGCAGCCACCTGGTGACTAATCAGGCTGATACGCAGTATTTT. Its protein is CASSHLVTNQADTQYF. The rearrangement uses TRBV5-6 and TRBJ2-3; possibly TRBD2 for D (5 bases). The germline gives CDR1 SGHDT, CDR2 YYEEEE. V lost 4 bases to trimming and J lost 6 bases, with 21 bases between them. This CDR3 comprises 16 residues. Full variable domain (remainder filled in from reference TRBV5-6 and TRBJ2-3): DAGVTQSPTHLIKTRGQQVTLRCSPKSGHDTVSWYQQALGQGPQFIFQYYEEEERQRGNFPDRFSGHQFPNYSSELNVNALLLGDSALYLCASSHLVTNQADTQYFGPGTRLTVL.

This clone was recorded only once. The gene calls are TRBV2 and TRBJ2-3, with TRBD2 matching over 12 bases. Trimming took 6 bases from V and 5 from J; bases not matched to a gene: 9. This CDR3 has 16 amino acids. The germline V gene encodes CDR1 SNHLY and CDR2 FYNNEI. The CDR3 nucleotides are TGTGCCAGCAGGCTCCTAGCGGGGGGGCCTGTAGATACGCAGTATTTT. Protein sequence: CASRLLAGGPVDTQYF.

This clone turned up a few times. The chain couples TRBV29-1 to TRBJ2-7; D is ambiguous. Trimming shortened V by 6 bases and J by 3 bases, and 12 bases separated the two germline ends. CDR1 is SQVTM and CDR2 is ANQGSEA in the germline V gene. The CDR3 spans 12 residues. CDR3 residues: CSVLTIYYEQYF. DNA of the CDR3: TGCAGCGTCCTAACTATTTACTACGAGCAGTACTTC.